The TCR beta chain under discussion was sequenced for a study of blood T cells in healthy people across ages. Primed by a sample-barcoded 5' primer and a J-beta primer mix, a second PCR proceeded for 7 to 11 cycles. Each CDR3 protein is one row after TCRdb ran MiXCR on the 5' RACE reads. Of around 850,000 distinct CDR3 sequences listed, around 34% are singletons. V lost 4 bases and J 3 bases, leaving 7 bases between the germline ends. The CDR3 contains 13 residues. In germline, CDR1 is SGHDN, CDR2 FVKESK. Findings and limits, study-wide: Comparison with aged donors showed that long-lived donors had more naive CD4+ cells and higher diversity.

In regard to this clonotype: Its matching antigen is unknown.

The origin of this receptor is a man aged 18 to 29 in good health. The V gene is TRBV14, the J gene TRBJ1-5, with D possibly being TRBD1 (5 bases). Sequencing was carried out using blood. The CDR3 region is CASSRGYNQPQHF. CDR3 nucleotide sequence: TGTGCCAGCAGCCGGGGGTACAATCAGCCCCAGCATTTT.